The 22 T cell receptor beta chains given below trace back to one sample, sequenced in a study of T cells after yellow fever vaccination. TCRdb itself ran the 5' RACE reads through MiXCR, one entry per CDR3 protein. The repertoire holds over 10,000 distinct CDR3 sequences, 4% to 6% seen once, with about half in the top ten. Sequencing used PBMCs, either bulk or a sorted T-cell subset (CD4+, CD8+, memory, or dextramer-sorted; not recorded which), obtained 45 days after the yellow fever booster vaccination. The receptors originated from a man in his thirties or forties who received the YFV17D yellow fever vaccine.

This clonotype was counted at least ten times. For the CDR3, the DNA is TGCAGTGCTAGGGGTCGGAGACTAGCCAAAAACATTCAGTACTTC. Translated, it gives CSARGRRLAKNIQYF. This rearrangement joins TRBV20-1 to TRBJ2-4; D ambiguous. There are 15 residues in the CDR3. The ends were cut back, 3 bases at V and 0 bases at J, with 12 bases in the middle. Germline CDR1 and CDR2: DFQATT and SNEGSKA (reference sequence).

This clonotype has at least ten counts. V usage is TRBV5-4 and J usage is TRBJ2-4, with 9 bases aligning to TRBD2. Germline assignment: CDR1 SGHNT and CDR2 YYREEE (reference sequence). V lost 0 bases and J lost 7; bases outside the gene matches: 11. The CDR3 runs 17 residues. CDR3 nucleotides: TGTGCCAGCAGCTTGGACCCTAGCGGGACATATACTAACATTCAGTACTTC. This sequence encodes CASSLDPSGTYTNIQYF.

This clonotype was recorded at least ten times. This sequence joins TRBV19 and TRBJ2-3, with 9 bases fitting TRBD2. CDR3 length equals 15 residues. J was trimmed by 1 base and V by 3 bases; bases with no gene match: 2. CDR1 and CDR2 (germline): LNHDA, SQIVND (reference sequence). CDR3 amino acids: CASSMLAGRTDTQYF. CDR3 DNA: TGTGCCAGTAGTATGCTAGCGGGACGCACAGATACGCAGTATTTT. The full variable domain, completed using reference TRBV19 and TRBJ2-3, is DGGITQSPKYLFRKEGQNVTLSCEQNLNHDAMYWYRQDPGQGLRLIYYSQIVNDFQKGDIAEGYSVSREKKESFPLTVTSAQKNPTAFYLCASSMLAGRTDTQYFGPGTRLTVL.

The CDR3 region is CASSISSGSSYEQYF. CDR3 bases: TGTGCCAGTAGTATATCTAGCGGCTCCTCCTACGAGCAGTACTTC. The V gene is TRBV19, the J gene TRBJ2-7; TRBD2 agrees at 7 bases. V lost 2 bases, J lost 0 bases, and 4 bases stayed unmatched. The CDR3 is 15 amino acids. Germline lookup yields CDR1 LNHDA and CDR2 SQIVND (reference sequence).

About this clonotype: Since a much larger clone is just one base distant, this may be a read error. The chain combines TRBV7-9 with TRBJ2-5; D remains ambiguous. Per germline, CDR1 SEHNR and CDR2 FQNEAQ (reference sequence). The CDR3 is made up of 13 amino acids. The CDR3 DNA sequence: TGTGCCAGCAGCTTGTCCTACCAAGAGACCCAGAACTTC. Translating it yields CASSLSYQETQNF.

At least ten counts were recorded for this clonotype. For the CDR3, the DNA is TGTGCCAGCAGTTACTCGAGGGTCGGGAGCTCCTACGAGCAGTACTTC. Residues: CASSYSRVGSSYEQYF. The chain couples TRBV6-5 to TRBJ2-7; perhaps TRBD2 as D (6 bases). The CDR3 spans 16 residues. V lost 0 bases, J lost 0 bases, and 12 bases lay in between. Germline V gene lookup returns CDR1 MNHEY and CDR2 SVGAGI.

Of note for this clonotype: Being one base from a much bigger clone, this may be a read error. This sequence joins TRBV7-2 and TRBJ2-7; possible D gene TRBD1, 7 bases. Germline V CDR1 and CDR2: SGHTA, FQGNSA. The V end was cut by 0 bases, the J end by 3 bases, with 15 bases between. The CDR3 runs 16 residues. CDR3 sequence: CASSLAYSRGDYEQYF. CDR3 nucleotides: TGTGCCAGCAGCTTAGCTTATTCCAGGGGGGACTACGAGCAGTACTTC. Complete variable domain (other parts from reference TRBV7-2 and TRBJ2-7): GAGVSQSPSNKVTEKGKDVELRCDPISGHTALYWYRQSLGQGLEFLIYFQGNSAPDKSGLPSDRFSAERTGGSVSTLTIQRTQQEDSAVYLCASSLAYSRGDYEQYFGPGTRLTVT.

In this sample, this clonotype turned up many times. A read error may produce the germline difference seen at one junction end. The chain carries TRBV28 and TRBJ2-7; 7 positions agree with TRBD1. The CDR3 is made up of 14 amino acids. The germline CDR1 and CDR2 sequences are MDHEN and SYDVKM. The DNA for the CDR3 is TGTGCCAGCAGTCCACCCCGCCTACTGACAGGGCAGAGCTTC. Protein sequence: CASSPPRLLTGQSF.

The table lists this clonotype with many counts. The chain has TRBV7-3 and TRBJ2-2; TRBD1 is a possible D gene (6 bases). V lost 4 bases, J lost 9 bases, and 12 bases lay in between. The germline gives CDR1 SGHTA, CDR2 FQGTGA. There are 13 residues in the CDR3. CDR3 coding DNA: TGTGCCAGCAGCTCACAGGGTGGTCGGGAGCTGTTTTTT. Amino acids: CASSSQGGRELFF. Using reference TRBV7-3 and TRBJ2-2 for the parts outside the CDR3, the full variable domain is GAGVSQTPSNKVTEKGKYVELRCDPISGHTALYWYRQSLGQGPEFLIYFQGTGAADDSGLPNDRFFAVRPEGSVSTLKIQRTERGDSAVYLCASSSQGGRELFFGEGSRLTVL.

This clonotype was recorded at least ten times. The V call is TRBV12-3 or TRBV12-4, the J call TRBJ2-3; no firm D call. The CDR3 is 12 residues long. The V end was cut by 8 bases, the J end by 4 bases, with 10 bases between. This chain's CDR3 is CASALAADTQYF. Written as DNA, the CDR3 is TGTGCCAGCGCCTTGGCGGCAGATACGCAGTATTTT.

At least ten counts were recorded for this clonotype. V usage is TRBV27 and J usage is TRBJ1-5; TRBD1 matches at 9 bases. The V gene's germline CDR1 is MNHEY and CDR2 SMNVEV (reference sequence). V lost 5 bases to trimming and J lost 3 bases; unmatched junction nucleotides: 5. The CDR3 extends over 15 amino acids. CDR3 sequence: CASSPTGGNNQPQHF. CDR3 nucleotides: TGTGCCAGCAGTCCGACAGGGGGAAACAATCAGCCCCAGCATTTT.

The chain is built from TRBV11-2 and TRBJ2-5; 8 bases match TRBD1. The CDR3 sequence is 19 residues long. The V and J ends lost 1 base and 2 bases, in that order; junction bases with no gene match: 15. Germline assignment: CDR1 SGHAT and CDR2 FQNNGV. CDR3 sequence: CASSLVDYSTGAEQETQYF. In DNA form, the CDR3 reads TGTGCCAGCAGCTTAGTGGACTACTCGACAGGGGCAGAGCAAGAGACCCAGTACTTC.

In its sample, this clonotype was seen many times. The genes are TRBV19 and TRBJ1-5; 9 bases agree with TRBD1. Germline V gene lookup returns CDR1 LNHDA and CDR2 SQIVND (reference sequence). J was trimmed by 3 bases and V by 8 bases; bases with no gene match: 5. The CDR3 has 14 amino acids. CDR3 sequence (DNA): TGTGCCAGTGCCGGGACAGGGAACAATCAGCCCCAGCATTTT. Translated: CASAGTGNNQPQHF.

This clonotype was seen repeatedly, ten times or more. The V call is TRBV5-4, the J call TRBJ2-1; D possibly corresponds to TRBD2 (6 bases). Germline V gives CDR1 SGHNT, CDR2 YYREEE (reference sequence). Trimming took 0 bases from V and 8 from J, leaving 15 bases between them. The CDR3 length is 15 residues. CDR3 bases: TGTGCCAGCAGCTTGGAAGCCGGGAGAGGGGATGAGCAGTTCTTC. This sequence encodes CASSLEAGRGDEQFF.

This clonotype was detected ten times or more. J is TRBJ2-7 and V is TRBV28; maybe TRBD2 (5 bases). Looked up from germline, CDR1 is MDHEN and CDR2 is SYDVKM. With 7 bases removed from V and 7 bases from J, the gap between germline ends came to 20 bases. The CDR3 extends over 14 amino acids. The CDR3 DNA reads TGTGCCAGCACGACTACGCAGCGAATTCGGGAGCAGTACTTC. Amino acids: CASTTTQRIREQYF.

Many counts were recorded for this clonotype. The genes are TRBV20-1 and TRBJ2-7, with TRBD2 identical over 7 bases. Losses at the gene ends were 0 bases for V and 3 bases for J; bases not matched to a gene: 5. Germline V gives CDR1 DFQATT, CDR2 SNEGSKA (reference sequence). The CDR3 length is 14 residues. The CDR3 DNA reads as TGCAGTGCTAGAGACTCTCGGGGGGACTACGAGCAGTACTTC. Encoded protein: CSARDSRGDYEQYF.

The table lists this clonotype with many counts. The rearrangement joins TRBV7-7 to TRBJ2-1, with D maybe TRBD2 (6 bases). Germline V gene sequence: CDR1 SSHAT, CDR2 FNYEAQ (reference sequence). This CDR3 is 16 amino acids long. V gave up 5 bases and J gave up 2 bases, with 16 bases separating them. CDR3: CASSPNPSEPYNEQFF. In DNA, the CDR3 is TGTGCCAGCAGCCCGAACCCTAGCGAGCCCTACAATGAGCAGTTCTTC.

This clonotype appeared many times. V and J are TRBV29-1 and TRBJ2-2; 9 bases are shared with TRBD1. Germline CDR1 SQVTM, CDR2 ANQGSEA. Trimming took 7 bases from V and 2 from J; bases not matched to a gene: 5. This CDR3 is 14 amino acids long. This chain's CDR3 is CSARTGANTGELFF. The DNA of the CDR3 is TGCAGCGCACGGACAGGGGCAAACACCGGGGAGCTGTTTTTT.

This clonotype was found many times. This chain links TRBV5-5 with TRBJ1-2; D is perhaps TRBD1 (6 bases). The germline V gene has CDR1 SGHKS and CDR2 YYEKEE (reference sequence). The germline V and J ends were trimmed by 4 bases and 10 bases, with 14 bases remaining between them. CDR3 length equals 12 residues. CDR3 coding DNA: TGTGCCAGCAGCCGGGCGGCAGGGGCCTACACCTTC. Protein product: CASSRAAGAYTF. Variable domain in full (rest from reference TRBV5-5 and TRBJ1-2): DAGVTQSPTHLIKTRGQQVTLRCSPISGHKSVSWYQQVLGQGPQFIFQYYEKEERGRGNFPDRFSARQFPNYSSELNVNALLLGDSALYLCASSRAAGAYTFGSGTRLTVV.

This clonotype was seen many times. The CDR3 nucleotides are TGTGCCAGCAGCCCCCATGGCCAGGGCGTTATTGCTAACTATGGCTACACCTTC. Its protein product is CASSPHGQGVIANYGYTF. V usage is TRBV9 and J usage is TRBJ1-2; D is possibly TRBD1 (5 bases). V was clipped by 4 bases and J by 0 bases, with 22 bases between them. This CDR3 is built from 18 residues. Germline V CDR1 and CDR2: SGDLS, YYNGEE. Together with reference TRBV9 and TRBJ1-2, the CDR3 gives the full variable domain: DSGVTQTPKHLITATGQRVTLRCSPRSGDLSVYWYQQSLDQGLQFLIQYYNGEERAKGNILERFSAQQFPDLHSELNLSSLELGDSALYFCASSPHGQGVIANYGYTFGSGTRLTVV.

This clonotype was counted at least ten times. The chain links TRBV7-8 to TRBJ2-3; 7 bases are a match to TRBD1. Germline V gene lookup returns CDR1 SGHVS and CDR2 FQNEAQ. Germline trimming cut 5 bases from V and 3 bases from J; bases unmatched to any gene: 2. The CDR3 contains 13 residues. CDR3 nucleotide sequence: TGTGCCAGCAGCCTGGGACAGACAGATACGCAGTATTTT. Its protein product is CASSLGQTDTQYF. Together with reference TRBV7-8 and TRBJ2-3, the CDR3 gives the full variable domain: GAGVSQSPRYKVAKRGQDVALRCDPISGHVSLFWYQQALGQGPEFLTYFQNEAQLDKSGLPSDRFFAERPEGSVSTLKIQRTQQEDSAVYLCASSLGQTDTQYFGPGTRLTVL.

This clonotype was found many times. DNA for the CDR3: TGTGCCAGCTCGAGGGGCTACACCGGGGAGCTGTTTTTT. Protein sequence: CASSRGYTGELFF. The chain combines TRBV18 with TRBJ2-2; possibly TRBD1 or TRBD2 for D (5 bases each). This CDR3 is 13 amino acids long. V was clipped by 6 bases and J by 3 bases, with 8 bases between them. The germline V gene has CDR1 KGHSH and CDR2 LQKENI.